This TCR beta chain was sequenced for a study of control samples from healthy donors and cancer patients. Libraries were prepared by immunoSEQ multiplex PCR; TCRdb keeps only in-frame clonotypes and omits some of them. This sample has 85,000 to 120,000 clones, with about 92% found just once. Specimen: blood. The clonotype originates from a woman under 30 in good health.

CDR3 loop: CASSTEDRVRGNTIYF. The CDR3 region has the DNA TGTGCCAGCAGCACCGAGGACAGGGTGAGGGGAAACACCATATATTTT. V is TRBV5-5 and J is TRBJ1-3, with TRBD1 matching over 8 bases. The CDR3 spans 16 residues. The V gene's germline CDR1 is SGHKS and CDR2 YYEKEE (reference sequence). Unmatched junction bases numbered 10, after V lost 4 bases and J lost 4 bases.